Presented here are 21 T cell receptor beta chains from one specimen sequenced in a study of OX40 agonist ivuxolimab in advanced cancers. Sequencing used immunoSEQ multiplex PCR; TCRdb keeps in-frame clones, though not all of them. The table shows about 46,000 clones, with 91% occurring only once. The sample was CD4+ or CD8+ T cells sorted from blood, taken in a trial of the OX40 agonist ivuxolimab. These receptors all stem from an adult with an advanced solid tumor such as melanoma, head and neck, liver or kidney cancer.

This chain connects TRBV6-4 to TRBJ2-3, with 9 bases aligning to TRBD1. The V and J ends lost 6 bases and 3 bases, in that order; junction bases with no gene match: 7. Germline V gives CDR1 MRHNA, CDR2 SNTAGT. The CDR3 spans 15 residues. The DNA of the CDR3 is TGTGCCAGCAGAAGGGGACAGGGACCGACAGATACGCAGTATTTT. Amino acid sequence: CASRRGQGPTDTQYF.

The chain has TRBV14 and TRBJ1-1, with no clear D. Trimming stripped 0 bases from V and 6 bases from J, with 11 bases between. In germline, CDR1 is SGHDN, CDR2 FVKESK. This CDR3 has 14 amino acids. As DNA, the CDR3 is TGTGCCAGCAGCCAAGATAGCGGGATGCCTGAAGCTTTCTTT. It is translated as CASSQDSGMPEAFF. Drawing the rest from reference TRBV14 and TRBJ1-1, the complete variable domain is EAGVTQFPSHSVIEKGQTVTLRCDPISGHDNLYWYRRVMGKEIKFLLHFVKESKQDESGMPNNRFLAERTGGTYSTLKVQPAELEDSGVYFCASSQDSGMPEAFFGQGTRLTVV.

The chain's CDR3 is CASPRPGSRLGTGGAWSYEQYV. Here the CDR3 DNA reads TGTGCCAGCCCCCGGCCGGGGTCGCGCCTCGGGACAGGGGGCGCTTGGTCCTACGAGCAGTACGTC. The gene calls are TRBV27 and TRBJ2-7, with 12 bases lining up with TRBD1. Germline V gives CDR1 MNHEY, CDR2 SMNVEV (reference sequence). V lost 8 bases to trimming and J lost 1 base; unmatched junction nucleotides: 27. The CDR3 is 22 amino acids.

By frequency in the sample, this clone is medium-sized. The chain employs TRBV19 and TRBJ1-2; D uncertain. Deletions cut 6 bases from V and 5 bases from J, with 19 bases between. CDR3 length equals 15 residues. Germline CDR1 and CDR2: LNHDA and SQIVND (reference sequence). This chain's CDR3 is CASRTVREGGYGYTF. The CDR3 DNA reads TGTGCCAGTAGAACAGTTCGAGAGGGCGGATATGGCTACACCTTC.

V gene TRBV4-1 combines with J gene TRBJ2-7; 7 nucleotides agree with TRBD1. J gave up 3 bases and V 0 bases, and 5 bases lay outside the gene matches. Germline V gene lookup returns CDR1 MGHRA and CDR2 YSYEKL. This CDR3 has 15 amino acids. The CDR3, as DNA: TGCGCCAGCAGCCAAGAAAGGGACAGCTACTACGAGCAGTACGTC. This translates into CASSQERDSYYEQYV.

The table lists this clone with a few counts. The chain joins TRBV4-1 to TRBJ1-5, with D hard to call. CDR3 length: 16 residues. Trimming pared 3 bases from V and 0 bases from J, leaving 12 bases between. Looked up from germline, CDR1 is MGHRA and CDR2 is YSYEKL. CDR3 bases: TGCGCCAGCAGCCAGCAGACCGAGGATAGCAATCAGCCCCAGCATTTT. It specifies CASSQQTEDSNQPQHF.

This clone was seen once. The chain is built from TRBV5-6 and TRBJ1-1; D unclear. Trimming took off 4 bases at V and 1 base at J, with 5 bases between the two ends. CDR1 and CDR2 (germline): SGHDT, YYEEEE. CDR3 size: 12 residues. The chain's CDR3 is CASSPGNTEAFF. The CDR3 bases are TGTGCCAGCAGCCCGGGGAACACTGAAGCTTTCTTT.

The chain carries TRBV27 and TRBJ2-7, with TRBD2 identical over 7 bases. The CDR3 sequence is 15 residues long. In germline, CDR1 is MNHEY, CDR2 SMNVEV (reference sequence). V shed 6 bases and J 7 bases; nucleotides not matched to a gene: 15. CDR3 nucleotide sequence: TGTGCCAGCAGGGGGAGCGGGAATCCGGTGAGGGAGCAGTACTTC. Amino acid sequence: CASRGSGNPVREQYF.

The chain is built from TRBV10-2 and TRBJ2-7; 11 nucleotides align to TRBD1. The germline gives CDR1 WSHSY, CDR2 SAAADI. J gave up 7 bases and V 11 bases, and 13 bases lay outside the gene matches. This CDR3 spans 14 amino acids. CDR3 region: CARHPGQGEWEQYF. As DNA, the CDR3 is TGCGCCCGCCATCCGGGACAGGGGGAGTGGGAGCAGTACTTC.

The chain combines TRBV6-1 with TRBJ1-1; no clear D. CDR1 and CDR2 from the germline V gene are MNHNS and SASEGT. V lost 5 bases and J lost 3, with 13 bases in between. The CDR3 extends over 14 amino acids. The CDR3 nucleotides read TGTGCCAGCAGTCTGCGGCCAGACCACACTGAAGCTTTCTTT. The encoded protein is CASSLRPDHTEAFF.

CDR3 amino acids: CASSFSIGSYEQYV. The CDR3 DNA reads as TGTGCCAGCAGCTTCTCGATAGGGTCCTACGAGCAGTACGTC. The J gene is TRBJ2-7, the V gene TRBV5-4; D unresolved. CDR3 length: 14 amino acids. Trimming left V 2 bases short and J 1 base short, with 10 bases between. Germline V CDR1 and CDR2: SGHNT, YYREEE (reference sequence).

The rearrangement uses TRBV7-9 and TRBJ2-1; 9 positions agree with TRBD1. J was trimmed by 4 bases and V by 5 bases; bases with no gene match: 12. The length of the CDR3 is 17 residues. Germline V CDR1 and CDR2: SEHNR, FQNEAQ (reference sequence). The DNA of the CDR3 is TGTGCCAGCAGCATCCCCCTACAGGGGGCCGTTTACAATGAGCAGTTCTTC. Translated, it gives CASSIPLQGAVYNEQFF.

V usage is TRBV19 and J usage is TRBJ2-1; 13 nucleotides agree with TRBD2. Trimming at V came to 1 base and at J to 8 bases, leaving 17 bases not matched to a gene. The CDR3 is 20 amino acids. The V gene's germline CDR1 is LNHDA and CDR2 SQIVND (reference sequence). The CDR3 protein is CASSIVPGLAGVTAFDEQFF. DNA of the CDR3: TGTGCCAGTAGTATAGTGCCCGGACTAGCGGGAGTTACAGCTTTCGATGAGCAGTTCTTC.

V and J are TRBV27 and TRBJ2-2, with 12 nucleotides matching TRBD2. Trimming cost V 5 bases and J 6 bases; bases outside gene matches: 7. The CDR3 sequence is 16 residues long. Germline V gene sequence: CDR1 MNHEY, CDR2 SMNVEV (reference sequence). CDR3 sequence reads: CASSPLAGGPAGELFF. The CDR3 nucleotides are TGTGCCAGCAGTCCCCTAGCGGGAGGGCCAGCCGGGGAGCTGTTTTTT.

For the CDR3, the DNA is TGTGCCAGCAGTTACACTGTAGGGGAGACCCAGTACTTC. It yields the protein CASSYTVGETQYF. This chain links TRBV6-5 with TRBJ2-5, with D unclear. V lost 2 bases and J 5 bases, leaving 9 bases between the germline ends. The CDR3 contains 13 residues. The germline CDR1 and CDR2 sequences are MNHEY and SVGAGI.

CDR3 region: CASSLGQGTYEQYF. CDR3 nucleotide sequence: TGCGCCAGCAGTCTCGGACAGGGTACTTACGAGCAGTACTTC. J is TRBJ2-7 and V is TRBV4-3; 8 bases fit TRBD1. CDR1 LGHNA and CDR2 YSLEER come from the germline V gene. This CDR3 has 14 residues. J gave up 4 bases and V 6 bases, and 8 bases lay outside the gene matches.

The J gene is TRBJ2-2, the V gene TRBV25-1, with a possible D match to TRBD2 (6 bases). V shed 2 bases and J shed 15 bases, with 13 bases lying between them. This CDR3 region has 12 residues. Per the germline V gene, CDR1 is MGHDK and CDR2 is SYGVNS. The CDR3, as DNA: TGTGCCAGCAGTGAAGGAGGGAATGGGTTGTTTTTT. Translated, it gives CASSEGGNGLFF.

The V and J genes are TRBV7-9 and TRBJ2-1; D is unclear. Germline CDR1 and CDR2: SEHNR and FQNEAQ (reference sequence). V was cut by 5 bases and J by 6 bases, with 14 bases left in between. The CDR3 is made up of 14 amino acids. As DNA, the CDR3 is TGTGCCAGCAGCCCCCCGGTTGCAGGCAATGAGCAGTTCTTC. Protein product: CASSPPVAGNEQFF.

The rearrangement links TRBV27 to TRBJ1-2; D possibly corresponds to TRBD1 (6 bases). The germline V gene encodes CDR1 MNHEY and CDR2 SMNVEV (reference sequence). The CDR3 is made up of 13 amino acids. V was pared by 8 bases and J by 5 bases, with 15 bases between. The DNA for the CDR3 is TGTGCCAGCGCAGAAGGGGGTTTTTATGGCTACACCTTC. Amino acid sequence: CASAEGGFYGYTF.

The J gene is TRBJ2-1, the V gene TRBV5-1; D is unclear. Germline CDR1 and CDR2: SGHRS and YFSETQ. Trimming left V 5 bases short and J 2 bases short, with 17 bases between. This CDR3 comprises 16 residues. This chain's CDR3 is CASSSTWREAYNEQFF. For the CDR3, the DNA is TGCGCCAGCAGTAGCACATGGAGAGAGGCCTACAATGAGCAGTTCTTC.

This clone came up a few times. CDR3 nucleotides: TGTGCCAGCAGTTACTCGGCTGGGGGCAATCAGCCCCAGCATTTT. Amino acids: CASSYSAGGNQPQHF. The J gene is TRBJ1-5, the V gene TRBV6-6; D remains unclear. Germline V gene sequence: CDR1 MNHNY, CDR2 SVGAGI (reference sequence). V was shortened by 0 bases and J by 2 bases, with 8 bases between the two germline ends. This CDR3 comprises 15 residues.